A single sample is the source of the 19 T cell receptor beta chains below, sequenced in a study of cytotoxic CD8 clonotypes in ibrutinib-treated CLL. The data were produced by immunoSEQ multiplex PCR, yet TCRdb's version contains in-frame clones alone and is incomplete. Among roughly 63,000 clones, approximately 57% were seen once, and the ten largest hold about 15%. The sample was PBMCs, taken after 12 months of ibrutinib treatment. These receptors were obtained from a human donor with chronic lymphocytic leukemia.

The DNA of the CDR3 is TGTGCCAGCAGCCAAGATTGGGTATCGGGACCGGGACCCGGTAGGTTCAATGAGCAGTTCTTC. It is translated as CASSQDWVSGPGPGRFNEQFF. The V gene is TRBV4-2, the J gene TRBJ2-1; D possibly matches TRBD1 or TRBD2 (5 bases each). This CDR3 contains 21 residues. Trimming removed 0 bases from V and 6 bases from J, with 30 bases in between. In germline, CDR1 is LGHNA, CDR2 YNFKEQ.

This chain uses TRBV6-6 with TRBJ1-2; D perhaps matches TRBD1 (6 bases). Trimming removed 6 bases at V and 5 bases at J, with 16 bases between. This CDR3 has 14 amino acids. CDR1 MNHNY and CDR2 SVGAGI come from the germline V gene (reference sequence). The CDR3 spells CASRNTGFEYGYTF. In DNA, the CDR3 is TGTGCCAGCAGGAATACAGGGTTTGAGTATGGCTACACCTTC.

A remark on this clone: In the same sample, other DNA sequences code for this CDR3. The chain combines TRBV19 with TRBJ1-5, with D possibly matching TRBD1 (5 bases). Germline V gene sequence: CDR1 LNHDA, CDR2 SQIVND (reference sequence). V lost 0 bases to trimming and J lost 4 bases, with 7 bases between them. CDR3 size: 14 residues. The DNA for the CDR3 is TGTGCCAGTAGTATAGATCGGGGGAATCAGCCCCAGCATTTT. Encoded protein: CASSIDRGNQPQHF.

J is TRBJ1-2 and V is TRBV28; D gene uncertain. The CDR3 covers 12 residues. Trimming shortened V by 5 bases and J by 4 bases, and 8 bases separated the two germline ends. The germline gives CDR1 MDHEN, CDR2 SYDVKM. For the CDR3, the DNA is TGTGCCAGCAGTATAGGGATCTATGGCTACACCTTC. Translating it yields CASSIGIYGYTF.

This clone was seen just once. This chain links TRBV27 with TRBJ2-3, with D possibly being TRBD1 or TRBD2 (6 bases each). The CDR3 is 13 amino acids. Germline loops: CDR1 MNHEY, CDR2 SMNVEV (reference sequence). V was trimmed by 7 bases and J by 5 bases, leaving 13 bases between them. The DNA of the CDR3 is TGTGCCAGCAACCCGGAGGGGGAAGATACGCAGTATTTT. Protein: CASNPEGEDTQYF.

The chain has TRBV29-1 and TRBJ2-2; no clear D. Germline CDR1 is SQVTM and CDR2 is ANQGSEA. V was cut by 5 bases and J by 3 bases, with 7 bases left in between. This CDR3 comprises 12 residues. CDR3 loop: CSVQKYTGELFF. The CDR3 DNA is TGCAGCGTTCAAAAATACACCGGGGAGCTGTTTTTT.

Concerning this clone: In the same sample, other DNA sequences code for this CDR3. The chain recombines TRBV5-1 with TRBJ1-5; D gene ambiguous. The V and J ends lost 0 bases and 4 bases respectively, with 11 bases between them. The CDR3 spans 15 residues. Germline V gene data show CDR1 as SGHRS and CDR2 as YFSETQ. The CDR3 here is CASSLVGGRNQPQHF. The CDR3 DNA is TGCGCCAGCAGCTTGGTAGGAGGGCGAAATCAGCCCCAGCATTTT.

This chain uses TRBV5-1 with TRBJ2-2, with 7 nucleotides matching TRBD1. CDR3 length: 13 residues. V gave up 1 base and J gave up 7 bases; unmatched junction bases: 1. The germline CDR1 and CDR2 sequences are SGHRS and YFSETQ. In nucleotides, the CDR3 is TGCGCCAGCAGCTTGCGACAGGGCGGGGAGCTGTTTTTT. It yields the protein CASSLRQGGELFF.

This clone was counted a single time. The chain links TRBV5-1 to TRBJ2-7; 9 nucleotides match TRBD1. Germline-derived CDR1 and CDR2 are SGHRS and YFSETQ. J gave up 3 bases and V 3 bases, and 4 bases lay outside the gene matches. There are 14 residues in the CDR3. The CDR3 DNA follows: TGCGCCAGCAGCTCCGGGACAGGGAGCTACGAGCAGTACTTC. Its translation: CASSSGTGSYEQYF.

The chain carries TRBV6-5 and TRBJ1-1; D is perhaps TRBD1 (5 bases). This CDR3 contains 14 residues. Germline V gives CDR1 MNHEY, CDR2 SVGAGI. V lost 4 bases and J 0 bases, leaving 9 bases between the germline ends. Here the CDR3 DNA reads TGTGCCAGCAGTTTAGGACACATGAACACTGAAGCTTTCTTT. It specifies CASSLGHMNTEAFF.

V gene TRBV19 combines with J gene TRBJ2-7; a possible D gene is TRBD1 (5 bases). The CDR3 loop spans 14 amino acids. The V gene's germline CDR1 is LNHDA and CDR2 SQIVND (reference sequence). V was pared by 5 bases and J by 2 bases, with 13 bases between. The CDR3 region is CASSGRKGAYEQYF. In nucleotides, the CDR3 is TGTGCCAGTAGTGGACGGAAAGGGGCCTACGAGCAGTACTTC.

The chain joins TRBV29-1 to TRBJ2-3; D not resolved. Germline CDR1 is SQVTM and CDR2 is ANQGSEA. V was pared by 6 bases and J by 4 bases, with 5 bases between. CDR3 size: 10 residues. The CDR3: CSVVADTQYF. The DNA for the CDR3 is TGCAGCGTGGTGGCAGATACGCAGTATTTT.

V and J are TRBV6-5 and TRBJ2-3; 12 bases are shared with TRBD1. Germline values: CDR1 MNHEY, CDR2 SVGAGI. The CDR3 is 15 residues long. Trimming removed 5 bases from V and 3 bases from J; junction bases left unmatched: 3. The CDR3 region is CASSKGQGATDTQYF. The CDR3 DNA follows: TGTGCCAGCAGTAAGGGACAGGGGGCGACAGATACGCAGTATTTT.

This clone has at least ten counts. CDR3 region: CASSFEALVDGYTF. In nucleotides, the CDR3 is TGTGCCAGCAGTTTTGAGGCCCTAGTAGATGGCTACACCTTC. The V and J genes are TRBV28 and TRBJ1-2; D not certain. This CDR3 spans 14 amino acids. V gave up 3 bases and J gave up 6 bases, with 14 bases separating them. Germline V gene data show CDR1 as MDHEN and CDR2 as SYDVKM.

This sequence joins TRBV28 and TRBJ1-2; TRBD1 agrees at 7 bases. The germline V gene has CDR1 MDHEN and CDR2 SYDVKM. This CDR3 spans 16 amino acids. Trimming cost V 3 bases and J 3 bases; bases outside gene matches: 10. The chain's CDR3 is CASSFQGVGAYYGYTF. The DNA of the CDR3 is TGTGCCAGCAGTTTTCAGGGGGTGGGCGCCTACTATGGCTACACCTTC.

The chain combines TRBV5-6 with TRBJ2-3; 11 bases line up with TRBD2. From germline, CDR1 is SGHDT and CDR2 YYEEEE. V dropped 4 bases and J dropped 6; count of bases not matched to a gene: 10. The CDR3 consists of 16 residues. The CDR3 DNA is TGTGCCAGCAGCATATTTCTAGCGGGAGGAGGTGATACGCAGTATTTT. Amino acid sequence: CASSIFLAGGGDTQYF.

The CDR3 reads CASHSRSGANVLTF. The CDR3 DNA follows: TGTGCCAGTCATTCCCGCTCTGGGGCCAACGTCCTGACTTTC. The rearrangement links TRBV19 to TRBJ2-6, with D hard to call. Germline V gives CDR1 LNHDA, CDR2 SQIVND (reference sequence). The CDR3 totals 14 residues. Trimming left V 8 bases short and J 0 bases short, with 8 bases between.

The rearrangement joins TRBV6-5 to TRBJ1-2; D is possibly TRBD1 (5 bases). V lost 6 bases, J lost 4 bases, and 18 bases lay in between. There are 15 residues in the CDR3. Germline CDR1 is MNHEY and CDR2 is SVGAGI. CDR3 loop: CASSPLTGLSYGYTF. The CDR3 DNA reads TGTGCCAGCAGCCCTCTCACAGGTCTGAGCTATGGCTACACCTTC.

CDR3 region: CASSEGRTNYGYTF. The CDR3 DNA reads TGTGCCAGCAGTGAAGGCAGGACAAACTATGGCTACACCTTC. The chain couples TRBV2 to TRBJ1-2, with D tentatively TRBD1 (5 bases). Germline CDR1 reads SNHLY; CDR2 reads FYNNEI. The CDR3 has 14 residues. The V end was cut by 1 base, the J end by 2 bases, with 8 bases between.